These T cell receptor beta chains were read from a single sample in a study of blood T cell repertoires in COVID-19. Repertoires were generated with immunoSEQ multiplex PCR, while TCRdb's copy carries only in-frame clones and drops some. The sample lists about 92,000 clones, 70% to 85% occurring once. What was sequenced was peripheral blood. The receptors come from a woman aged 55-69 years in a cohort sampled during active or convalescent COVID-19. Both conserved end residues are trimmed from each CDR3. Clone size appears in some rows only: once, few, many, or a class for an expanded clone.

size | length | V | CDR3
NA | 12 | TRBV5-1 | ASSLDFRNEKLF
few | 11 | TRBV5-6 | ASSLVGGGPQH
NA | 11 | TRBV12-3/TRBV12-4 | ASTLDRNEKLF
NA | 13 | TRBV5-4 | ASSLGLTANTEAF
once | 15 | TRBV21-1 | ASSKEEGAGASYEQY
few | 13 | TRBV14 | ASSQVGGYTGELF
NA | 12 | TRBV5-1 | ASSLEGVIYEQY
NA | 12 | TRBV15 | ATSRGGLAETQY
NA | 13 | TRBV2 | ASSTTGTRNTEAF
few | 14 | TRBV19 | ASSKSRIDSNQPQH
few | 18 | TRBV4-3 | ASSQGITSGDTSSTDTQY